What follows are 5 T cell receptor delta chains derived from one specimen sequenced in a study of γδ T cells in repeated Plasmodium falciparum infection. Vgamma9/Vdelta2+ and Vdelta2-negative gammadelta T cells were flow-sorted from PBMC for bulk sequencing. TCRdb re-called the multiplex PCR reads using CATT. The data contain tens of thousands of delta-chain clones, 1.4% of them singletons. Material for sequencing was gamma-delta T cells from blood. Receptor source: a pool of human donors (malaria-infected and uninfected, not separated).

To note about this clone: The TCRdb record carries a much larger clone's protein, which differs from this DNA's translation at residue 5; a read error is the likely cause, and the protein listed here is the DNA translation. This rearrangement joins TRDV1 to TRDJ1, with TRDD3 matching 9 bases. TCRdb leaves out the J gene; it was filled in here by matching the DNA to germline. Germline V gene data show CDR1 as TSWWSYY and CDR2 as QGS. The CDR3 extends over 20 amino acids. The V gene end was trimmed by 4 bases and the J gene end by 2 bases; junction bases not matched to a gene: 20. The CDR3 loop reads CALGGTRYWGIYSHTDKLIF. The DNA of the CDR3 is TGTGCTCTTGGGGGAACCCGGTATTGGGGGATATATTCCCATACCGATAAACTCATCTTT.

Concerning this clone itself: With only one base between it and a far larger clone, this is likely a read error. This same CDR3 is encoded by further DNA sequences in the sample. The chain is built from TRDV1 and TRDJ1, with 8 bases aligning to TRDD3. Germline values: CDR1 TSWWSYY, CDR2 QGS. The CDR3 spans 17 residues. The CDR3 loop reads CALRDYSSYWGVRQLIF. The CDR3 region has the DNA TGTGCTCTTCGGGATTATTCTTCTTACTGGGGGGTCCGGCAACTCATCTTC.

This clone was seen repeatedly, ten times or more. The chain links TRDV1 to TRDJ1; 8 bases are a match to TRDD3. TCRdb leaves out the J gene; it was filled in here by matching the DNA to germline. CDR1 and CDR2 from the germline V gene are TSWWSYY and QGS. Trimming removed 5 bases from V and 2 bases from J; junction bases left unmatched: 25. The CDR3 covers 21 residues. The CDR3 region is CALGPQRASFGIRGRTDKLIF. For the CDR3, the DNA is TGTGCTCTTGGGCCCCAGAGGGCGTCCTTTGGGATACGGGGAAGGACCGATAAACTCATCTTT.

There are many counts of this clone. The chain employs TRDV2 and TRDJ1, with 9 bases lining up with TRDD3. V lost 3 bases, J lost 0 bases, and 13 bases stayed unmatched. The germline CDR1 and CDR2 sequences are GEAIGNYY and EKD. This CDR3 is built from 18 residues. CDR3 residues: CACDAVGGDTRDTDKLIF. The CDR3 bases are TGTGCCTGTGACGCCGTAGGGGGGGATACAAGAGACACCGATAAACTCATCTTT.

In its sample, this clone was seen many times. It is likely a read error: a sequence one base away is far more abundant. The same CDR3 arises from other DNA sequences in this sample as well. V and J are TRDV1 and TRDJ1; a possible D gene is TRDD3 (6 bases). The CDR3 is 20 residues long. Germline CDR1 and CDR2: TSWWSYY and QGS. The CDR3: CALGEPANVLHILGPDKLIF. DNA of the CDR3: TGTGCTCTTGGGGAACCAGCTAACGTCCTCCACATACTGGGTCCCGATAAACTCATCTTC.